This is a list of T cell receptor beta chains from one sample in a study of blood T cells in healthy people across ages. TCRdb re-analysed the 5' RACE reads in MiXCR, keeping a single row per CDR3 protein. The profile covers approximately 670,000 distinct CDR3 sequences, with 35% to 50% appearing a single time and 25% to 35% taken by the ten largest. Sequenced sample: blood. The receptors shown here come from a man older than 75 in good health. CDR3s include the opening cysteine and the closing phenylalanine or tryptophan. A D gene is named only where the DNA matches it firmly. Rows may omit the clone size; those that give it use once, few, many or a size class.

CDR3 DNA: TGTGCCAGCAGCTCTCCTGGGACCGGGGAGCTGTTTTTT
CDR3 protein: CASSSPGTGELFF
V gene: TRBV7-2
D gene: NA
clone size: few
J gene: TRBJ2-2

CDR3 DNA: TGTGCCAGCAGCCAGACCGGGACTAGCGTCTACGAGCAGTACTTC
CDR3 protein: CASSQTGTSVYEQYF
V gene: TRBV7-3
D gene: TRBD2
clone size: NA
J gene: TRBJ2-7

CDR3 DNA: TGTGCCAGCAGCCCCCAGGGGGCCCCCAGCTCAGATACGCAGTATTTT
CDR3 protein: CASSPQGAPSSDTQYF
V gene: TRBV11-2
D gene: TRBD1
clone size: few
J gene: TRBJ2-3

CDR3 DNA: TGTGCCAGCAGCCGCACGAGGAATTATGAGCAGTTCTTC
CDR3 protein: CASSRTRNYEQFF
V gene: TRBV7-3
D gene: NA
clone size: NA
J gene: TRBJ2-1

CDR3 DNA: TGTGCCAGCAGCCATACAGGGACTAGCGGGAGAGCAGATACGCAGTATTTT
CDR3 protein: CASSHTGTSGRADTQYF
V gene: TRBV7-9
D gene: TRBD2
clone size: NA
J gene: TRBJ2-3

CDR3 DNA: TGTGCCAGCAGTTCACAGACAGGGACAAGTAGCTCCTACGAGCAGTACTTC
CDR3 protein: CASSSQTGTSSSYEQYF
V gene: TRBV27
D gene: TRBD1
clone size: few
J gene: TRBJ2-7

CDR3 DNA: TGTGCCAGCAGCCAAGGCTCAGGCACCGGGGAGCTGTTTTTT
CDR3 protein: CASSQGSGTGELFF
V gene: TRBV3-1
D gene: NA
clone size: few
J gene: TRBJ2-2

CDR3 DNA: TGTGCCACTCGAGGTGGGGGGCGGGGTGAGACCCAGTACTTC
CDR3 protein: CATRGGGRGETQYF
V gene: TRBV2
D gene: NA
clone size: NA
J gene: TRBJ2-5

CDR3 DNA: TGTGCCAGCAGCCCGGGAGTTCTAGGGAGGGGTAACACAGATACGCAGTATTTT
CDR3 protein: CASSPGVLGRGNTDTQYF
V gene: TRBV7-9
D gene: TRBD2
clone size: few
J gene: TRBJ2-3

CDR3 DNA: TGCGCCAGCAGCCAAACCGGGACAGGGTATACTGAAGCTTTCTTT
CDR3 protein: CASSQTGTGYTEAFF
V gene: TRBV4-3
D gene: TRBD1
clone size: NA
J gene: TRBJ1-1

CDR3 DNA: TGCGCCAGCAGCGGATTTTACAATGAGCAGTACTTC
CDR3 protein: CASSGFYNEQYF
V gene: TRBV4-3
D gene: NA
clone size: NA
J gene: TRBJ2-5

CDR3 DNA: TGTGCCAGCAGTTACAAAGTATACACCGGGGAGCTGTTTTTT
CDR3 protein: CASSYKVYTGELFF
V gene: TRBV6-2/TRBV6-3
D gene: NA
clone size: NA
J gene: TRBJ2-2

CDR3 DNA: TGTGCCAGCGCCCGGGACCGGGGAGATACGCAGTATTTT
CDR3 protein: CASARDRGDTQYF
V gene: TRBV6-5
D gene: NA
clone size: many
J gene: TRBJ2-3

CDR3 DNA: TGTGCCAGCAGTTATTATACAGACCGGGAACGCTACACCTTC
CDR3 protein: CASSYYTDRERYTF
V gene: TRBV6-5
D gene: NA
clone size: few
J gene: TRBJ1-2

CDR3 DNA: TGTGCCAGCAGCTTAGCGAGGCAGAGGGTTGGTGAGCAGTTCTTC
CDR3 protein: CASSLARQRVGEQFF
V gene: TRBV7-9
D gene: NA
clone size: many
J gene: TRBJ2-1

CDR3 DNA: TGTGCCAGCAGCTTAGCGGCCACCGGGGAGCTGTTTTTT
CDR3 protein: CASSLAATGELFF
V gene: TRBV7-2
D gene: NA
clone size: few
J gene: TRBJ2-2

CDR3 DNA: TGTGCCAGCAGCCCCCTACCATACATTGGCACAGATACGCAGTATTTT
CDR3 protein: CASSPLPYIGTDTQYF
V gene: TRBV7-9
D gene: NA
clone size: NA
J gene: TRBJ2-3

CDR3 DNA: TGCAGTGCTATAAAGGGGGTCGAAAAACTGTTTTTT
CDR3 protein: CSAIKGVEKLFF
V gene: TRBV20-1
D gene: NA
clone size: once
J gene: TRBJ1-4

CDR3 DNA: TGTGCCAGCTCCAACAAGGTAGTGGGGGGGAGGCCCCTATCCTACGAGCAGTACTTC
CDR3 protein: CASSNKVVGGRPLSYEQYF
V gene: TRBV18
D gene: TRBD2
clone size: few
J gene: TRBJ2-7

CDR3 DNA: TGTGCCAGCAGCTCCCTGACAGGGGAATACACAGATACGCAGTATTTT
CDR3 protein: CASSSLTGEYTDTQYF
V gene: TRBV9
D gene: TRBD1
clone size: few
J gene: TRBJ2-3

CDR3 DNA: TGTGCCAGCAGCTTAGTAGGGGGCCCAACTAACTATGGCTACACCTTC
CDR3 protein: CASSLVGGPTNYGYTF
V gene: TRBV7-8
D gene: TRBD1
clone size: NA
J gene: TRBJ1-2

CDR3 DNA: TGTGCCAGCAGCTTTACGACTAACTATGGCTACACCTTC
CDR3 protein: CASSFTTNYGYTF
V gene: TRBV5-6
D gene: NA
clone size: many
J gene: TRBJ1-2

CDR3 DNA: TGCGCCAGCAATTGGGCTAGCGGGGAGACCCAGTACTTC
CDR3 protein: CASNWASGETQYF
V gene: TRBV5-1
D gene: TRBD2
clone size: NA
J gene: TRBJ2-5

CDR3 DNA: TGTGCCAGCACCCCGCGAATGACAGATGAGCAGTACTTC
CDR3 protein: CASTPRMTDEQYF
V gene: TRBV7-8
D gene: NA
clone size: few
J gene: TRBJ2-7

CDR3 DNA: TGCGCCAGCAGCCCGCTGACTAGCGGGGGGGCCTACGAGCAGTACTTC
CDR3 protein: CASSPLTSGGAYEQYF
V gene: TRBV5-1
D gene: TRBD2
clone size: NA
J gene: TRBJ2-7

CDR3 DNA: TGCGCCGGCAGACCAAACAGGGTTAGCACAGATACGCAGTATTTT
CDR3 protein: CAGRPNRVSTDTQYF
V gene: TRBV6-2/TRBV6-3
D gene: NA
clone size: NA
J gene: TRBJ2-3

CDR3 DNA: TGTGCCTTATCAAGACAGAGCTCCTACGAGCAGTACTTC
CDR3 protein: CALSRQSSYEQYF
V gene: TRBV30
D gene: NA
clone size: NA
J gene: TRBJ2-7

CDR3 DNA: TGTGCCAGCAGTTTAATCGGTAGCCCAGGCAGGGGCGAGACCCAGTACTTC
CDR3 protein: CASSLIGSPGRGETQYF
V gene: TRBV27
D gene: NA
clone size: NA
J gene: TRBJ2-5

CDR3 DNA: TGTGCCAGCAGCCAAGATTCCCGAAGGTCCTCCTACGAGCAGTACTTC
CDR3 protein: CASSQDSRRSSYEQYF
V gene: TRBV4-2
D gene: NA
clone size: many
J gene: TRBJ2-7